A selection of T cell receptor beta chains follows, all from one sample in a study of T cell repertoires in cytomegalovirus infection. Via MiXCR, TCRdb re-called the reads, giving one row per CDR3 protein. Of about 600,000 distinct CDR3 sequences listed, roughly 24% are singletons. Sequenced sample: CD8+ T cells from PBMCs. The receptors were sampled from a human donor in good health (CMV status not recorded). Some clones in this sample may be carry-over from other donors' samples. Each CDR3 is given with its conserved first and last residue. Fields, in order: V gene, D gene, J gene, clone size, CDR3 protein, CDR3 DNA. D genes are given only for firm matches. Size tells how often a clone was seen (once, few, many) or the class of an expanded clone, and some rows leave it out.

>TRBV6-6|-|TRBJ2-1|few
CASKETIWTDYNEQFF
TGTGCCAGCAAAGAAACGATCTGGACAGACTACAATGAGCAGTTCTTC
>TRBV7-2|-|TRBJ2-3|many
CASSASGGGTDTQYF
TGTGCCAGCAGCGCGAGCGGTGGGGGCACAGATACGCAGTATTTT
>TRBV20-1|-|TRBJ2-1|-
CSARDRILGRLEFF
TGCAGTGCTAGAGATCGCATCTTAGGCCGCTTGGAGTTCTTC
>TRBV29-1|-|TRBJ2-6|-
CSATSPAGGSGANVLTF
TGCAGCGCCACATCGCCGGCAGGCGGCTCTGGGGCCAACGTCCTGACTTTC
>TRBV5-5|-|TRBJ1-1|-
CASSLLAGGTEAFF
TGTGCCAGCAGCTTGTTGGCAGGTGGCACTGAAGCTTTCTTT
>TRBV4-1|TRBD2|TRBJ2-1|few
CASSRASGGQSSYNEQFF
TGCGCCAGCAGCCGGGCTAGCGGGGGCCAGAGCTCCTACAATGAGCAGTTCTTC
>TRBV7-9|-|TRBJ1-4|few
CASSEDSAGALNEKLFF
TGTGCCAGCAGCGAGGACAGCGCCGGAGCCCTTAATGAAAAACTGTTTTTT
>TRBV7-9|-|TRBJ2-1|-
CAGSLRTVNEQFF
TGTGCCGGAAGTTTACGGACAGTAAATGAGCAGTTCTTC
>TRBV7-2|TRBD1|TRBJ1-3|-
CASCLAEETGGSRPGNTIYF
TGTGCCAGCTGCTTAGCGGAAGAGACAGGGGGCTCACGACCTGGAAACACCATATATTTT
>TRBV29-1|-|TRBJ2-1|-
CSALEGEQFF
TGCAGCGCCCTTGAGGGTGAGCAGTTCTTC
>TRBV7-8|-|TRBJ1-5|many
CASSITPTGNQPQHF
TGTGCCAGCAGTATTACCCCGACAGGTAATCAGCCCCAGCATTTT
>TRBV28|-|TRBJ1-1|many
CASSPITGRTEAFF
TGTGCCAGCAGCCCAATAACAGGGAGAACTGAAGCTTTCTTT
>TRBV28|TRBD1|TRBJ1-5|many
CASSRDRGPQPQHF
TGTGCCAGCAGCCGGGACAGGGGGCCTCAGCCCCAGCATTTT
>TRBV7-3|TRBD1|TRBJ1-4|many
CASSSTGVVEKLFF
TGTGCCAGCAGCTCGACAGGGGTGGTTGAAAAACTGTTTTTT
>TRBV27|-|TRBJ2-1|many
CASSLSGDTSYNEQFF
TGTGCCAGCAGTTTATCGGGGGACACTTCCTACAATGAGCAGTTCTTC
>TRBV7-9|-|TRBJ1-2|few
CASSLARFGGYTF
TGTGCCAGCAGCTTAGCGCGCTTCGGGGGCTACACCTTC
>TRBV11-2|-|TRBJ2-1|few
CASSPLVYEQFF
TGTGCCAGCAGCCCTCTAGTCTATGAGCAGTTCTTC